The rows below give T cell receptor beta chains drawn from one sample of a study of T-cell reconstitution after alpha-beta-depleted transplantation in children. One entry per CDR3 protein results from TCRdb running MiXCR on the PCR reads. The repertoire holds some 840,000 distinct CDR3 sequences, about 16% seen once, with 5% in the top ten. The material was PBMCs, mostly from graft donor cells, obtained 360 days after TCRalphabeta/CD19-depleted stem cell transplant. These receptors originate from a male patient aged 10-17 years who had a stem cell transplant for acute lymphoblastic leukemia, so the T cells may come from the graft donor. Both conserved end residues are part of each CDR3. Fields, in order: D gene, J gene, clone size, V gene, CDR3 DNA, CDR3 protein. D genes are given only for firm matches. Rows may omit the clone size; those that give it use once, few, many or a size class.

d_gene: NA
j_gene: TRBJ2-3
abundance: few
v_gene: TRBV12-3/TRBV12-4
CDR3nt: TGTGCCAGCAGTATCCCTCTTAGAGAAGATACGCAGTATTTT
CDR3aa: CASSIPLREDTQYF

d_gene: NA
j_gene: TRBJ1-1
abundance: few
v_gene: TRBV5-1
CDR3nt: TGCGCCAGCAGCTATGAGGGAGTCGACACTGAAGCTTTCTTT
CDR3aa: CASSYEGVDTEAFF

d_gene: NA
j_gene: TRBJ1-5
abundance: NA
v_gene: TRBV18
CDR3nt: TGTGCCAGCTCACGCCAACAGGAACCGCAGCCCCAGCATTTT
CDR3aa: CASSRQQEPQPQHF

d_gene: TRBD1
j_gene: TRBJ1-5
abundance: few
v_gene: TRBV20-1
CDR3nt: TGCAGTGCTGGGGGGACAGGGGTTAATCAGCCCCAGCATTTT
CDR3aa: CSAGGTGVNQPQHF

d_gene: NA
j_gene: TRBJ2-5
abundance: few
v_gene: TRBV28
CDR3nt: TGTGCCAGCAGTTATGCGACATATCTCAAAAGGGACCAAGAGACCCAGTACTTC
CDR3aa: CASSYATYLKRDQETQYF

d_gene: NA
j_gene: TRBJ1-1
abundance: many
v_gene: TRBV7-2
CDR3nt: TGTGCCAGCAGCTGGGGCCCTTCGGACACTGAAGCTTTCTTT
CDR3aa: CASSWGPSDTEAFF

d_gene: NA
j_gene: TRBJ2-7
abundance: many
v_gene: TRBV4-1
CDR3nt: TGCGCCAGCAGCGCCAACCTGGGTCTCTACGAGCAGTACTTC
CDR3aa: CASSANLGLYEQYF

d_gene: TRBD2
j_gene: TRBJ2-7
abundance: NA
v_gene: TRBV25-1
CDR3nt: TGTGCCAGCAGTGAATACGGGAGGAAATACTACGAGCAGTACTTC
CDR3aa: CASSEYGRKYYEQYF

d_gene: NA
j_gene: TRBJ2-3
abundance: NA
v_gene: TRBV10-3
CDR3nt: TGTGCCATCAGCCCAGCAGACACAGATACGCAGTATTTT
CDR3aa: CAISPADTDTQYF

d_gene: NA
j_gene: TRBJ2-7
abundance: once
v_gene: TRBV12-3/TRBV12-4
CDR3nt: TGTGCCAGCAGTCGGACAGACGAGCAGTACTTC
CDR3aa: CASSRTDEQYF

d_gene: NA
j_gene: TRBJ1-1
abundance: NA
v_gene: TRBV11-2
CDR3nt: TGTGCCAGCAGCTTAGTCGGGGGGGATATGAACACTGAAGCTTTCTTT
CDR3aa: CASSLVGGDMNTEAFF

d_gene: NA
j_gene: TRBJ2-7
abundance: many
v_gene: TRBV4-1
CDR3nt: TGTGCCAGCAGCCAGGCGAGCTCCTACGAGCAGTACTTC
CDR3aa: CASSQASSYEQYF

d_gene: TRBD1
j_gene: TRBJ2-2
abundance: few
v_gene: TRBV7-9
CDR3nt: TGTGCCAGCAGCACCCGACAGGGGTCGAACACCGGGGAGCTGTTTTTT
CDR3aa: CASSTRQGSNTGELFF

d_gene: NA
j_gene: TRBJ1-2
abundance: few
v_gene: TRBV9
CDR3nt: TGTGCCAGCAGCGTAGGTGGGGGAACTAATGGCTACACCTTC
CDR3aa: CASSVGGGTNGYTF

d_gene: TRBD1
j_gene: TRBJ2-7
abundance: NA
v_gene: TRBV5-1
CDR3nt: TGCGCCAGCAGCGGGAAGGGACAGGGTTCCTACGAGCAGTACTTC
CDR3aa: CASSGKGQGSYEQYF

d_gene: TRBD2
j_gene: TRBJ2-1
abundance: NA
v_gene: TRBV28
CDR3nt: TGTGCCAGCAGTTTATCCGGCGGGAGATTCGACAATGAGCAGTTCTTC
CDR3aa: CASSLSGGRFDNEQFF

d_gene: TRBD1
j_gene: TRBJ2-6
abundance: few
v_gene: TRBV5-1
CDR3nt: TGCGCCAGCAGCTTGGCCTCACCCCCGACAGGGCCTGGGGCCAACGTCCTGACTTTC
CDR3aa: CASSLASPPTGPGANVLTF

d_gene: NA
j_gene: TRBJ2-1
abundance: NA
v_gene: TRBV18
CDR3nt: TGTGCCAGCTCACCACCAAGAAGGGGGTCAATTCACAATGAGCAGTTCTTC
CDR3aa: CASSPPRRGSIHNEQFF

d_gene: NA
j_gene: TRBJ2-4
abundance: NA
v_gene: TRBV12-3/TRBV12-4
CDR3nt: TGTGCCAGCAGCCCAAGCTCGTACCATGGCCAAAACATTCAGTACTTC
CDR3aa: CASSPSSYHGQNIQYF

d_gene: NA
j_gene: TRBJ1-1
abundance: NA
v_gene: TRBV20-1
CDR3nt: TGCAGTGCGCACGGGTTTTCCCGGGATAGCACTGAAGCTTTCTTT
CDR3aa: CSAHGFSRDSTEAFF

d_gene: NA
j_gene: TRBJ2-7
abundance: NA
v_gene: TRBV7-9
CDR3nt: TGTGCCAGCAGCCCTAATTTGGGATTCCAGGGGTCCTACGAGCAGTACTTC
CDR3aa: CASSPNLGFQGSYEQYF

d_gene: TRBD1
j_gene: TRBJ2-3
abundance: NA
v_gene: TRBV29-1
CDR3nt: TGCAGCGCCCACAGGGGAAGTTTCGTCAGTGATACGCAGTATTTT
CDR3aa: CSAHRGSFVSDTQYF

d_gene: TRBD2
j_gene: TRBJ2-1
abundance: NA
v_gene: TRBV9
CDR3nt: TGTGCCAGCAGCGTAGAACCAGGACTAGCGTACAATGAGCAGTTCTTC
CDR3aa: CASSVEPGLAYNEQFF

d_gene: TRBD2
j_gene: TRBJ2-5
abundance: NA
v_gene: TRBV29-1
CDR3nt: TGCAGCGTCTCTATTAGACTAGCGGGAGTTCGGGAAGAGACCCAGTACTTC
CDR3aa: CSVSIRLAGVREETQYF

d_gene: TRBD1
j_gene: TRBJ2-2
abundance: many
v_gene: TRBV12-3/TRBV12-4
CDR3nt: TGTGCCAGCAGTCGGGACAGCGGGGAGCTGTTTTTT
CDR3aa: CASSRDSGELFF

d_gene: NA
j_gene: TRBJ2-1
abundance: NA
v_gene: TRBV20-1
CDR3nt: TGCAGTGCTAGAGATCCTCACAATGAGCAGTTCTTC
CDR3aa: CSARDPHNEQFF

d_gene: NA
j_gene: TRBJ2-5
abundance: NA
v_gene: TRBV5-1
CDR3nt: TGCGCCAGCAGCTCTGGCCTCCGGGACATCCAAGAGACCCAGTACTTC
CDR3aa: CASSSGLRDIQETQYF

d_gene: TRBD2
j_gene: TRBJ2-1
abundance: NA
v_gene: TRBV7-9
CDR3nt: TGTGCCAGCACCACGGGACGGAGACTAGCCTTCAATGAGCAGTTCTTC
CDR3aa: CASTTGRRLAFNEQFF

d_gene: NA
j_gene: TRBJ2-5
abundance: many
v_gene: TRBV11-1
CDR3nt: TGTGCCAGCAGCTTACCCGTAGGAGGACAAGAGACCCAGTACTTC
CDR3aa: CASSLPVGGQETQYF

d_gene: NA
j_gene: TRBJ2-1
abundance: NA
v_gene: TRBV5-1
CDR3nt: TGCGCCAGCAGCTTCCCAGGTGACTTATACAATGAGCAGTTCTTC
CDR3aa: CASSFPGDLYNEQFF

d_gene: TRBD2
j_gene: TRBJ2-1
abundance: few
v_gene: TRBV20-1
CDR3nt: TGCAGTGCTAGCTCGCGGGAGTCTGGTAGTTACAATGAGCAGTTCTTC
CDR3aa: CSASSRESGSYNEQFF

d_gene: TRBD1
j_gene: TRBJ1-1
abundance: few
v_gene: TRBV3-1
CDR3nt: TGTGCCAGCAGTCAGTCCGGGACAGGGAACACTGAAGCTTTCTTT
CDR3aa: CASSQSGTGNTEAFF

d_gene: TRBD1
j_gene: TRBJ2-7
abundance: once
v_gene: TRBV7-9
CDR3nt: TGTGCCAGCAGTCATACCGGGACAGGGTTGTACGAGCAGTACTTC
CDR3aa: CASSHTGTGLYEQYF

d_gene: TRBD1
j_gene: TRBJ2-5
abundance: NA
v_gene: TRBV10-3
CDR3nt: TGTGCCACTCGGGACAGGGGCGAGACCCAGTACTTC
CDR3aa: CATRDRGETQYF

d_gene: TRBD1
j_gene: TRBJ1-5
abundance: few
v_gene: TRBV12-3/TRBV12-4
CDR3nt: TGTGCCAGCAGATCCGGGACAGGGGATAGCAATCAGCCCCAGCATTTT
CDR3aa: CASRSGTGDSNQPQHF

d_gene: NA
j_gene: TRBJ2-5
abundance: many
v_gene: TRBV16
CDR3nt: TGTGCCAGCAGCCGATTGAAGCAGGGCTTGAAGACCCAGTACTTC
CDR3aa: CASSRLKQGLKTQYF

d_gene: TRBD1
j_gene: TRBJ1-2
abundance: few
v_gene: TRBV6-5
CDR3nt: TGTGCCAGCAGTCTATGGGACAGGGGGTCGGATGGCTACACCTTC
CDR3aa: CASSLWDRGSDGYTF

d_gene: TRBD2
j_gene: TRBJ2-7
abundance: few
v_gene: TRBV5-6
CDR3nt: TGTGCCAGCAGCTTCATAGCGGGGGGCCGGAACGAGCAGTACTTC
CDR3aa: CASSFIAGGRNEQYF

d_gene: NA
j_gene: TRBJ2-3
abundance: NA
v_gene: TRBV13
CDR3nt: TGTGCCAGCAGCTCCTCAGGCCCCGAGAGCCTCACAGATACGCAGTATTTT
CDR3aa: CASSSSGPESLTDTQYF

d_gene: NA
j_gene: TRBJ2-2
abundance: few
v_gene: TRBV24-1
CDR3nt: TGTGCCACCAACTGGGGTAACACCGGGGAGCTGTTTTTT
CDR3aa: CATNWGNTGELFF

d_gene: TRBD2
j_gene: TRBJ2-7
abundance: few
v_gene: TRBV12-3/TRBV12-4
CDR3nt: TGTGCCAGCAGTTCCTGGACTAGCGGGACCCCCTACGAGCAGTACTTC
CDR3aa: CASSSWTSGTPYEQYF

d_gene: NA
j_gene: TRBJ1-2
abundance: few
v_gene: TRBV18
CDR3nt: TGTGCCAGCTCAGAGCAGGAGGGCAACTATGGCTACACCTTC
CDR3aa: CASSEQEGNYGYTF

d_gene: TRBD2
j_gene: TRBJ2-3
abundance: many
v_gene: TRBV5-1
CDR3nt: TGCGCCAGCAGCTTGGTGGCTAGCGGAGATACGCAGTATTTT
CDR3aa: CASSLVASGDTQYF

d_gene: TRBD2
j_gene: TRBJ2-1
abundance: NA
v_gene: TRBV19
CDR3nt: TGTGCCAGTAGTGGCGAGCGGGGTATGGGTGAGCAGTTCTTC
CDR3aa: CASSGERGMGEQFF

d_gene: NA
j_gene: TRBJ2-5
abundance: NA
v_gene: TRBV15
CDR3nt: TGTGCCACCAGCAGGACAGGAACAGGAGAGACCCAGTACTTC
CDR3aa: CATSRTGTGETQYF

d_gene: NA
j_gene: TRBJ2-7
abundance: many
v_gene: TRBV4-1
CDR3nt: TGCGCCAGCAGCCAAGTTAACACCTACGAGCAGTACTTC
CDR3aa: CASSQVNTYEQYF

d_gene: TRBD2
j_gene: TRBJ2-7
abundance: NA
v_gene: TRBV7-9
CDR3nt: TGTGCCAGCAGCCCCGCCCGGATGACTAGCCACGAGCAGTACTTC
CDR3aa: CASSPARMTSHEQYF

d_gene: TRBD2
j_gene: TRBJ2-1
abundance: NA
v_gene: TRBV20-1
CDR3nt: TGCAGTGCCCTCCCAGCGGGAGGTTATGCATACAATGAGCAGTTCTTC
CDR3aa: CSALPAGGYAYNEQFF

d_gene: NA
j_gene: TRBJ2-7
abundance: NA
v_gene: TRBV9
CDR3nt: TGTGCCAGCAGCGTAGCTAGCGAGGCCTACGAGCAGTACTTC
CDR3aa: CASSVASEAYEQYF